A selection of T cell receptor beta chains follows, all from one sample in a study of T cells after yellow fever vaccination. TCRdb fed the 5' RACE reads into MiXCR, producing one record per CDR3 protein. Of just under 600,000 distinct CDR3 sequences detected, around an eighth appear once; the ten largest clones hold about an eighth. The sample was PBMCs, taken on the day of the yellow fever booster vaccination. The receptors derive from a man aged 25-45 years who received the YFV17D yellow fever vaccine. The conserved cysteine and the conserved F or W are not part of the CDR3 here.

cdr3_length j_call v_call cdr3_aa
13 TRBJ2-1 TRBV2 ASKTGSRAYNEQF
12 TRBJ2-1 TRBV7-2 ASSLVLVDNEQF
13 TRBJ2-3 TRBV7-2 ASSFSGLAKDTQY
10 TRBJ2-7 TRBV19 ASSIVGYEQY
11 TRBJ2-7 TRBV9 ASSPFGAREQY
12 TRBJ1-4 TRBV20-1 SASDRGGREKLF
10 TRBJ2-7 TRBV20-1 SATETTYEQY
11 TRBJ2-1 TRBV5-1 ASSPTRGGEQF
14 TRBJ2-1 TRBV6-1 ASLAGGPPSYNEQF
9 TRBJ2-7 TRBV6-2/TRBV6-3 ATRDSYEQY
9 TRBJ2-3 TRBV5-1 ASKQTDTQY
14 TRBJ2-3 TRBV3-1 ASSQGSSGSADTQY
12 TRBJ2-2 TRBV9 ASSPNLHTGELF
15 TRBJ2-1 TRBV6-7 ASSYSRGVSSYNEQF
13 TRBJ2-5 TRBV7-3 ASSLKGGGLETQY
14 TRBJ2-3 TRBV7-2 ASSLWGSEYTDTQY
12 TRBJ2-1 TRBV19 ASRPGRSYNEQF
12 TRBJ2-4 TRBV7-8 ASSRGLAKNIQY
13 TRBJ2-3 TRBV20-1 SARDQSRGTDTQY
12 TRBJ2-1 TRBV27 ASSFRGKGNEQF
9 TRBJ2-3 TRBV29-1 SVQSPDTQY
15 TRBJ2-1 TRBV5-1 ASSLLGFISSYNEQF
9 TRBJ2-3 TRBV2 ASRGTHTQY